These 21 T cell receptor beta chains came from one sample sequenced in a study of T cell responses to AZD1222 COVID-19 vaccine. This table comes from immunoSEQ multiplex PCR, and its TCRdb copy is limited to in-frame clones, with some not included. Of 120,000 or so clones listed, roughly 88% are singletons. Here the sequenced sample was peripheral blood, taken 28 days after the second AZD1222 dose. These TCRs come from an adult who received the AZD1222 COVID-19 vaccine.

V usage is TRBV6-5 and J usage is TRBJ2-1; 8 bases align to TRBD2. V lost 11 bases and J lost 3; bases outside the gene matches: 9. In germline, CDR1 is MNHEY, CDR2 SVGAGI. This CDR3 spans 14 amino acids. The CDR3 reads CAAGRGGNYNEQFF. The CDR3 nucleotides are TGTGCCGCAGGTCGGGGGGGAAACTACAATGAGCAGTTCTTC.

V is TRBV19 and J is TRBJ2-5; D is ambiguous. V was clipped by 6 bases and J by 5 bases, with 13 bases between them. In germline, CDR1 is LNHDA, CDR2 SQIVND (reference sequence). The CDR3 length is 13 residues. CDR3 protein: CASRTWPSETQYF. The CDR3, as DNA: TGTGCCAGTAGGACTTGGCCGAGTGAGACCCAGTACTTC.

By share, this clone counts as medium-sized. One end of the junction does not line up with germline, which may come from a read error. The chain couples TRBV9 to TRBJ2-5; 9 bases line up with TRBD2. The CDR3 sequence is 17 residues long. Germline-derived CDR1 and CDR2 are SGDLS and YYNGEE. CDR3 bases: TGTGCCAGCTGCGTATGGCGGGGGGGTCCCTTACAAGAGACCCAGTACTTC. Its translation: CASCVWRGGPLQETQYF.

The chain is built from TRBV29-1 and TRBJ2-7; 10 nucleotides align to TRBD1. Germline-derived CDR1 and CDR2 are SQVTM and ANQGSEA. CDR3 size: 15 residues. After removal of 7 bases from V and 5 bases from J, the junction contained 14 bases not matched to a gene. Here the CDR3 reads CSGSLGQGIFNEQYF. In DNA, the CDR3 is TGCAGCGGTTCTCTGGGACAGGGGATATTCAACGAGCAGTACTTC.

This chain uses TRBV18 with TRBJ1-1, with 8 bases matching TRBD1. The germline V gene has CDR1 KGHSH and CDR2 LQKENI. Losses at the gene ends were 4 bases for V and 3 bases for J; bases not matched to a gene: 4. The CDR3 is made up of 14 amino acids. DNA of the CDR3: TGTGCCAGCTCACGAGAGGACAGGGACACTGAAGCTTTCTTT. Translation: CASSREDRDTEAFF.

The chain joins TRBV7-9 to TRBJ2-5; D remains unclear. CDR1 and CDR2 from the germline V gene are SEHNR and FQNEAQ (reference sequence). Trimming stripped 3 bases from V and 5 bases from J, with 10 bases between. CDR3 length: 13 residues. CDR3: CASSFLLGETQYF. The DNA for the CDR3 is TGTGCCAGCAGCTTCCTATTGGGGGAGACCCAGTACTTC.

The CDR3 loop is CASSPKETQYF. CDR3 nucleotides: TGTGCCAGCAGCCCAAAAGAGACCCAGTACTTC. The chain links TRBV12-3 or TRBV12-4 to TRBJ2-5, with no clear D. Trimming took 6 bases from V and 3 from J, leaving 5 bases between them. The CDR3 totals 11 residues.

The chain couples TRBV27 to TRBJ1-1, with D hard to call. Trimming removed 2 bases at V and 7 bases at J, with 8 bases between. The CDR3 loop spans 12 amino acids. Germline V gives CDR1 MNHEY, CDR2 SMNVEV (reference sequence). The CDR3 sequence: CASSLLEGEAFF. As DNA, the CDR3 is TGTGCCAGCAGTTTACTGGAGGGTGAAGCTTTCTTT.

The gene calls are TRBV6-5 and TRBJ2-1, with D possibly being TRBD1 (7 bases). Germline assignment: CDR1 MNHEY and CDR2 SVGAGI. The CDR3 sequence is 12 residues long. Trimming took 7 bases from V and 8 from J, leaving 12 bases between them. The CDR3 here is CASTQGGDEQFF. The CDR3 DNA reads TGTGCCAGCACCCAGGGGGGCGATGAGCAGTTCTTC.

This rearrangement joins TRBV3-1 (or the pseudogene TRBV3-2) to TRBJ1-5; a weak D match, TRBD1 (5 bases). Trimming shortened V by 1 base and J by 2 bases, and 15 bases separated the two germline ends. Germline loops: CDR1 LGHDT, CDR2 YNNKEL (reference sequence). This CDR3 comprises 17 residues. CDR3 loop: CASSQVWGRARNQPQHF. As DNA, the CDR3 is TGTGCCAGCAGCCAAGTGTGGGGCAGGGCGCGCAATCAGCCCCAGCATTTT.

This sequence joins TRBV2 and TRBJ2-3; no definite D call. Per the germline V gene, CDR1 is SNHLY and CDR2 is FYNNEI. V was pared by 6 bases and J by 5 bases, with 9 bases between. The CDR3 spans 12 residues. The DNA for the CDR3 is TGTGCCAGCAGGCCTCTGGGAGATACGCAGTATTTT. Its protein is CASRPLGDTQYF.

A note on this clone: The same CDR3 is also encoded by other DNA sequences in this sample. This chain uses TRBV6-6 with TRBJ2-7; 8 bases map to TRBD1. The CDR3 contains 15 residues. Germline lookup yields CDR1 MNHNY and CDR2 SVGAGI (reference sequence). J gave up 1 base and V 6 bases, and 8 bases lay outside the gene matches. The CDR3 is CASSPGTGFSYEQYF. The DNA of the CDR3 is TGTGCCAGCAGCCCCGGGACAGGTTTTTCCTACGAGCAGTACTTC.

J is TRBJ2-7 and V is TRBV25-1, with D unclear. The CDR3 runs to 13 residues. V lost 8 bases to trimming and J lost 3 bases, with 14 bases between them. Germline values: CDR1 MGHDK, CDR2 SYGVNS. The DNA of the CDR3 is TGTGCCAGCGCCGAAGTGGTGGGCTACGAGCAGTACTTC. Protein sequence: CASAEVVGYEQYF.

This clone was picked up one time. Different DNA sequences within this sample yield the same CDR3. The gene calls are TRBV12-3 or TRBV12-4 and TRBJ2-3; TRBD2 might be the D (6 bases). Trimming pared 2 bases from V and 6 bases from J, leaving 6 bases between. The CDR3 is made up of 12 amino acids. This CDR3 reads CASSLRGDTQYF. CDR3 coding DNA: TGTGCCAGCAGTTTACGGGGGGATACGCAGTATTTT.

This chain uses TRBV19 with TRBJ1-5; perhaps TRBD1 as D (6 bases). The CDR3 runs 16 residues. V shed 10 bases and J shed 1 base, with 20 bases lying between them. CDR1 LNHDA and CDR2 SQIVND come from the germline V gene (reference sequence). The CDR3: CATTPLGGASNQPQHF. Here the CDR3 DNA reads TGTGCCACAACCCCCCTAGGGGGGGCGAGCAATCAGCCCCAGCATTTT.

This clone was detected once. CDR3 nucleotide sequence: TGTGCCAGCAGCCCGGGACAGGGTCTAGACACCATATATTTT. Amino acids: CASSPGQGLDTIYF. The chain carries TRBV7-8 and TRBJ1-3, with 9 positions matching TRBD1. The V and J ends lost 5 bases and 8 bases, in that order; junction bases with no gene match: 7. Germline-derived CDR1 and CDR2 are SGHVS and FQNEAQ. This CDR3 has 14 residues.

The rearrangement joins TRBV6-1 to TRBJ1-1, with 9 nucleotides matching TRBD1. The CDR3 covers 18 residues. V trimming: 0 bases; J trimming: 4 bases; junction bases outside the gene matches: 12. The V gene's germline CDR1 is MNHNS and CDR2 SASEGT. The CDR3 sequence is CASSEARGQGLIITEAFF. CDR3 nucleotide sequence: TGTGCCAGCAGTGAAGCGCGAGGACAGGGGCTCATCATCACTGAAGCTTTCTTT.

The chain employs TRBV6-5 and TRBJ1-5; D perhaps matches TRBD1 (5 bases). The V end lost 6 bases, the J end lost 3 bases, and 15 bases lay between the germline ends. The CDR3 contains 15 residues. Germline CDR1 and CDR2: MNHEY and SVGAGI. The CDR3 sequence is CASSPLLGTNQPQHF. The CDR3 DNA reads TGTGCCAGCAGCCCCCTTTTAGGGACCAATCAGCCCCAGCATTTT.

The rearrangement uses TRBV19 and TRBJ2-1; tentative D call: TRBD2 (6 bases). The CDR3 runs to 12 residues. Looked up from germline, CDR1 is LNHDA and CDR2 is SQIVND (reference sequence). Trimming cost V 6 bases and J 4 bases, with 7 bases left between them. This CDR3 is CASSGGYNEQFF. CDR3 sequence (DNA): TGTGCCAGTAGCGGGGGTTACAATGAGCAGTTCTTC.

The chain joins TRBV2 to TRBJ1-5, with 7 positions matching TRBD1. J lost 3 bases, V lost 5 bases, and 4 bases had no gene match. CDR1 is SNHLY and CDR2 is FYNNEI in the germline V gene. CDR3 size: 14 residues. The CDR3 is CASSPQGVNQPQHF. The CDR3 DNA follows: TGTGCCAGCAGTCCTCAGGGGGTCAATCAGCCCCAGCATTTT.

This clone appeared once. The CDR3 DNA follows: TGTGCCAGCGCCGCCGCTGGTCTGACAGGGGGCCTGAATGAGCAGTTCTTC. Its protein product is CASAAAGLTGGLNEQFF. The J gene is TRBJ2-1, the V gene TRBV25-1; 10 bases are shared with TRBD1. The CDR3 is 17 amino acids. Germline CDR1 and CDR2: MGHDK and SYGVNS. V shed 8 bases, J shed 7 bases, and the junction held 17 bases outside the gene matches.